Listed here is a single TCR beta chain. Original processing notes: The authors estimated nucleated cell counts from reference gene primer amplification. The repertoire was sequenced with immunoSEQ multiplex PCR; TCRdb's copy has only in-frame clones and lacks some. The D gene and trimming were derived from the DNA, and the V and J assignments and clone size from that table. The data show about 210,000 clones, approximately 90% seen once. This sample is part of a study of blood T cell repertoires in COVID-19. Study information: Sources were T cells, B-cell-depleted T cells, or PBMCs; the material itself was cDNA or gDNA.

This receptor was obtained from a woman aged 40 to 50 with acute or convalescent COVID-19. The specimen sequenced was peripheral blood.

CDR3 protein: CASSVGQGETGELFF. DNA for the CDR3: TGTGCCAGCAGCGTGGGACAGGGGGAGACCGGGGAGCTGTTTTTT. V is TRBV5-4 and J is TRBJ2-2; 11 nucleotides line up with TRBD1. Germline CDR1 reads SGHNT; CDR2 reads YYREEE (reference sequence). This CDR3 has 15 amino acids. Germline trimming cut 4 bases from V and 5 bases from J; bases unmatched to any gene: 4.